Listed below are T cell receptor beta chains from one sample, sequenced in a study of T cell changes during pregnancy in multiple sclerosis. The data were produced by immunoSEQ multiplex PCR, yet TCRdb's version contains in-frame clones alone and is incomplete. The table lists under 65,000 clones, around 90% of them singletons. The material was peripheral blood, obtained in the second trimester of pregnancy. The receptors come from a female donor with multiple sclerosis, enrolled in a pregnancy study. Each CDR3 is given with its conserved first and last residue. The D gene is left open where the match is weak. Not all rows give a size; the values are once, few, many and, for expanded clones, a class.

v_gene	d_gene	j_gene	abundance	CDR3nt	CDR3aa
TRBV11-2	NA	TRBJ2-3	NA	TGTGCCAGCAGCAGCAACAGGTACACAGATACGCAGTATTTT	CASSSNRYTDTQYF
TRBV6-5	NA	TRBJ1-3	NA	TGTGCCAGCAGTTACAGCGGACCGAGCTCTGGAAACACCATATATTTT	CASSYSGPSSGNTIYF
TRBV28	TRBD1	TRBJ2-4	NA	TGTGCCAGCAGTTTACCATGGACAGGGAGTCCGAAGTACTTC	CASSLPWTGSPKYF
TRBV5-4	NA	TRBJ1-1	NA	TGTGCCAGCAGCTTGCTACCTCAGAACACTGAAGCTTTCTTT	CASSLLPQNTEAFF
TRBV13	TRBD2	TRBJ2-1	NA	TGTGCCAGCAGCTCAGGGAGGGCGGATTACAATGAGCAGTTCTTC	CASSSGRADYNEQFF
TRBV30	NA	TRBJ2-5	NA	TGTGCCTGGAGTCTACTAGCACCCCTGGAGACCCAGTACTTC	CAWSLLAPLETQYF
TRBV5-1	NA	TRBJ2-1	NA	TGCGCCAGCAGCTCTTTGACTATGGTTGCGGGTGAGCAGTTCTTC	CASSSLTMVAGEQFF
TRBV9	NA	TRBJ1-1	NA	TGTGCCAGCAGCGCAATCCCGGGGTTTGACACTGAAGCTTTCTTT	CASSAIPGFDTEAFF
TRBV28	NA	TRBJ2-5	NA	TGTGCCAGCATACTTGGGGGGTCTGGGGTCCAAGAGACCCAGTACTTC	CASILGGSGVQETQYF
TRBV7-6	NA	TRBJ1-1	once	TGTGCCAGCAGCTTAGAGATGGGGGGGTACACTGAAGCTTTCTTT	CASSLEMGGYTEAFF
TRBV5-4	TRBD2	TRBJ2-2	NA	TGTGCCAGCAGCCCCGGGGGACTAGCGGGAGCCACCGGGGAGCTGTTTTTT	CASSPGGLAGATGELFF
TRBV2	TRBD1	TRBJ2-3	NA	TGTGCCAGCACCCCGGGACAGGGGCAGACAGATACGCAGTATTTT	CASTPGQGQTDTQYF
TRBV30	TRBD2	TRBJ2-7	NA	TGTGCCTCTGCGGCGGGAGGGCCGTACGAGCAGTACTTC	CASAAGGPYEQYF
TRBV14	TRBD2	TRBJ2-3	NA	TGTGCCAGCAGCCAACCCGGACTAGCAAGCGCAGATACGCAGTATTTT	CASSQPGLASADTQYF